The 21 T cell receptor beta chains below were found in one sample sequenced in a study of blood T cell repertoires in COVID-19. Sequencing was performed with immunoSEQ multiplex PCR; in TCRdb, only in-frame clones are kept and a portion is missing. The data show some 250,000 clones, 70% to 90% seen once. Sequencing was carried out using PBMCs or T cells enriched from blood (not recorded which). These receptors originate from a woman between 50 and 59 years old who had recovered from COVID-19.

This chain connects TRBV11-2 to TRBJ1-3; D gene uncertain. The CDR3 has 14 residues. The V gene's germline CDR1 is SGHAT and CDR2 FQNNGV. V lost 1 base and J lost 2, with 6 bases in between. The CDR3 region has the DNA TGTGCCAGCAGCTTAGGAGGCGCTGGAAACACCATATATTTT. Translated, it gives CASSLGGAGNTIYF.

V usage is TRBV15 and J usage is TRBJ1-5; 8 bases agree with TRBD1. The V segment lost 5 bases and the J segment 2 bases; nucleotides outside the gene matches: 5. The CDR3 is 15 residues long. Germline-derived CDR1 and CDR2 are LNHNV and YYDKDF (reference sequence). The CDR3 DNA reads TGTGCCACCAGCCTGACAGGGGTTGGCAATCAGCCCCAGCATTTT. This codes for CATSLTGVGNQPQHF. The full variable domain, in which reference TRBV15 and TRBJ1-5 provide the parts outside the CDR3, is DAMVIQNPRYQVTQFGKPVTLSCSQTLNHNVMYWYQQKSSQAPKLLFHYYDKDFNNEADTPDNFQSRRPNTSFCFLDIRSPGLGDTAMYLCATSLTGVGNQPQHFGDGTRLSIL.

V is TRBV9 and J is TRBJ2-1, with a possible D match to TRBD2 (5 bases). With 2 bases removed from V and 7 bases from J, the gap between germline ends came to 13 bases. The CDR3 is 14 amino acids. CDR1 and CDR2 (germline): SGDLS, YYNGEE. CDR3 protein: CASSVKGSGNEQFF. CDR3 coding DNA: TGTGCCAGCAGCGTTAAGGGCTCGGGGAATGAGCAGTTCTTC.

For the CDR3, the DNA is TGTGCCAGCAGTCGAACTAGCGGGAGGTCCTACAATGAGCAGTTCTTC. It encodes CASSRTSGRSYNEQFF. The chain uses TRBV28 and TRBJ2-1, with 12 positions matching TRBD2. Looked up from germline, CDR1 is MDHEN and CDR2 is SYDVKM. Trimming took 5 bases from V and 1 from J; bases not matched to a gene: 3. CDR3 size: 16 residues. Together with reference TRBV28 and TRBJ2-1, the CDR3 gives the full variable domain: DVKVTQSSRYLVKRTGEKVFLECVQDMDHENMFWYRQDPGLGLRLIYFSYDVKMKEKGDIPEGYSVSREKKERFSLILESASTNQTSMYLCASSRTSGRSYNEQFFGPGTRLTVL.

The J gene is TRBJ2-7, the V gene TRBV7-8; 13 bases match TRBD2. CDR1 is SGHVS, CDR2 FQNEAQ, per germline. The V gene end was trimmed by 5 bases and the J gene end by 7 bases; junction bases not matched to a gene: 14. The CDR3 consists of 17 residues. CDR3 sequence: CASSPGLAGTRAREQYF. CDR3 coding DNA: TGTGCCAGCAGCCCGGGACTAGCGGGAACCCGCGCGAGAGAGCAGTACTTC.

The V gene is TRBV4-2, the J gene TRBJ2-7; 7 bases align to TRBD2. Looked up from germline, CDR1 is LGHNA and CDR2 is YNFKEQ. With 0 bases clipped from V and 1 base from J, the junction kept 6 bases outside the gene matches. CDR3 length: 16 amino acids. The CDR3 is CASSQDQASGSYEQYF. The CDR3 DNA sequence: TGTGCCAGCAGCCAAGATCAGGCTAGCGGTTCCTACGAGCAGTACTTC.

V gene TRBV28 combines with J gene TRBJ1-1, with TRBD1 matching over 7 bases. The CDR3 is 12 amino acids. Trimming took 2 bases from V and 10 from J; bases not matched to a gene: 4. Germline V gene sequence: CDR1 MDHEN, CDR2 SYDVKM. The CDR3 DNA reads as TGTGCCAGCAGTTTAGGGGACAGCGCAGCTTTCTTT. It is translated as CASSLGDSAAFF.

The genes are TRBV27 and TRBJ2-1; 10 bases map to TRBD2. This CDR3 has 14 amino acids. CDR1 and CDR2 from the germline V gene are MNHEY and SMNVEV (reference sequence). V lost 5 bases and J lost 9; bases outside the gene matches: 7. The CDR3 protein is CASSPSSGSLEQFF. The CDR3, as DNA: TGTGCCAGCAGTCCCTCTAGCGGGAGTCTTGAGCAGTTCTTC.

This sequence joins TRBV5-6 and TRBJ1-1; D gene unclear. V shed 0 bases and J shed 7 bases, with 7 bases lying between them. There are 12 residues in the CDR3. Germline values: CDR1 SGHDT, CDR2 YYEEEE. The CDR3 region is CASSLGRLEAFF. The DNA for the CDR3 is TGTGCCAGCAGCTTGGGCAGGCTTGAAGCTTTCTTT.

The rearrangement links TRBV27 to TRBJ2-2; 13 bases are shared with TRBD2. Trimming removed 5 bases from V and 4 bases from J; junction bases left unmatched: 7. This CDR3 has 17 amino acids. The germline gives CDR1 MNHEY, CDR2 SMNVEV (reference sequence). CDR3 nucleotide sequence: TGTGCCAGCAGTCCCACCTGGACTAGCGGGAGCACCGGGGAGCTGTTTTTT. This codes for CASSPTWTSGSTGELFF.

The chain uses TRBV28 and TRBJ1-2; 7 nucleotides align to TRBD1. Germline trimming cut 10 bases from V and 6 bases from J; bases unmatched to any gene: 8. This CDR3 is 12 amino acids long. Germline V gene lookup returns CDR1 MDHEN and CDR2 SYDVKM. CDR3 DNA sequence: TGTGCCACCGAAGACAGGGCTGATGGCTACACCTTC. This codes for CATEDRADGYTF.

This sequence joins TRBV28 and TRBJ1-6; D may be TRBD1 (5 bases). This CDR3 is built from 14 residues. Germline lookup yields CDR1 MDHEN and CDR2 SYDVKM. Trimming took off 8 bases at V and 9 bases at J, with 17 bases between the two ends. CDR3 coding DNA: TGTGCCAGCCGTGGGGGGACCCACGGTTCACCCCTCCACTTT. It translates to CASRGGTHGSPLHF.

The CDR3 DNA reads as TGTGCCAGCAGCTTGGACCCGGGTGACGAGACCCAGTACTTC. Translating it yields CASSLDPGDETQYF. The chain recombines TRBV5-4 with TRBJ2-5; D call uncertain. Trimming removed 0 bases at V and 5 bases at J, with 11 bases between. The germline CDR1 and CDR2 sequences are SGHNT and YYREEE (reference sequence). The CDR3 is 14 amino acids. The whole variable domain, filled in from reference TRBV5-4 and TRBJ2-5, reads ETGVTQSPTHLIKTRGQQVTLRCSSQSGHNTVSWYQQALGQGPQFIFQYYREEENGRGNFPPRFSGLQFPNYSSELNVNALELDDSALYLCASSLDPGDETQYFGPGTRLLVL.

V is TRBV28 and J is TRBJ2-3; weak D call: TRBD1 (5 bases). This CDR3 spans 11 amino acids. Looked up from germline, CDR1 is MDHEN and CDR2 is SYDVKM. Trimming pared 5 bases from V and 7 bases from J, leaving 7 bases between. DNA of the CDR3: TGTGCCAGCAGTAGGGGAAATACGCAGTATTTT. Amino acids: CASSRGNTQYF.

The chain carries TRBV14 and TRBJ2-2; possibly TRBD2 for D (5 bases). The CDR3 is 19 amino acids. V was shortened by 0 bases and J by 3 bases, with 20 bases between the two germline ends. Germline V gene sequence: CDR1 SGHDN, CDR2 FVKESK. DNA of the CDR3: TGTGCCAGCAGCCAAGATAACATCGGTCGTAAGGAGGACACCGGGGAGCTGTTTTTT. It is translated as CASSQDNIGRKEDTGELFF.

The chain links TRBV2 to TRBJ1-5; 7 bases map to TRBD1. Germline-derived CDR1 and CDR2 are SNHLY and FYNNEI. CDR3 size: 13 residues. After removal of 6 bases from V and 6 bases from J, the junction contained 5 bases not matched to a gene. CDR3 sequence (DNA): TGTGCCAGCAGCGGGACAGTCGGTCAGCCCCAGCATTTT. Translated: CASSGTVGQPQHF.

The chain recombines TRBV27 with TRBJ1-6, with a weak D call TRBD1 (5 bases). Looked up from germline, CDR1 is MNHEY and CDR2 is SMNVEV (reference sequence). The CDR3 runs to 14 residues. V was pared by 2 bases and J by 9 bases, with 11 bases between. The CDR3 coding sequence is TGTGCCAGCAGTTTAGTTAGGGGAGGTTCACCCCTCCACTTT. Translating gives CASSLVRGGSPLHF.

The chain links TRBV7-6 to TRBJ1-5, with TRBD1 matching over 9 bases. Trimming cost V 5 bases and J 6 bases; bases outside gene matches: 11. Germline V gene data show CDR1 as SGHVS and CDR2 as FNYEAQ. The CDR3 sequence is 16 residues long. CDR3 sequence reads: CASSPQTGGSGQPQHF. In nucleotides, the CDR3 is TGTGCCAGCAGCCCCCAGACAGGGGGTTCGGGTCAGCCCCAGCATTTT.

This clone occurred a few times. This chain joins TRBV3-1 (or the pseudogene TRBV3-2) and TRBJ2-7; 13 bases fit TRBD2. The V gene's germline CDR1 is LGHDT and CDR2 YNNKEL (reference sequence). The CDR3 totals 15 residues. J lost 5 bases, V lost 6 bases, and 7 bases had no gene match. The CDR3 loop is CASSEGTSGTHEQYF. DNA of the CDR3: TGTGCCAGCAGTGAAGGGACTAGCGGGACACACGAGCAGTACTTC.

The V call is TRBV7-9, the J call TRBJ1-5, with a weak D call TRBD1 (5 bases). CDR3 length: 14 amino acids. Germline V gene data show CDR1 as SEHNR and CDR2 as FQNEAQ (reference sequence). V gave up 1 base and J gave up 5 bases, with 9 bases separating them. CDR3 DNA: TGTGCCAGCAGCTTAGGGGTGGGGCATCAGCCCCAGCATTTT. This encodes CASSLGVGHQPQHF. Complete variable domain (other parts from reference TRBV7-9 and TRBJ1-5): DTGVSQNPRHKITKRGQNVTFRCDPISEHNRLYWYRQTLGQGPEFLTYFQNEAQLEKSRLLSDRFSAERPKGSFSTLEIQRTEQGDSAMYLCASSLGVGHQPQHFGDGTRLSIL.

The chain is built from TRBV28 and TRBJ1-1, with 9 bases identical to TRBD1. The length of the CDR3 is 16 residues. The junction had 13 bases not matched to a gene; V was cut back by 4 bases and J by 7 bases. Germline CDR1 and CDR2: MDHEN and SYDVKM. CDR3: CASSYRTGEELDEAFF. In nucleotides, the CDR3 is TGTGCCAGCAGTTATCGGACAGGGGAGGAGCTGGATGAAGCTTTCTTT.